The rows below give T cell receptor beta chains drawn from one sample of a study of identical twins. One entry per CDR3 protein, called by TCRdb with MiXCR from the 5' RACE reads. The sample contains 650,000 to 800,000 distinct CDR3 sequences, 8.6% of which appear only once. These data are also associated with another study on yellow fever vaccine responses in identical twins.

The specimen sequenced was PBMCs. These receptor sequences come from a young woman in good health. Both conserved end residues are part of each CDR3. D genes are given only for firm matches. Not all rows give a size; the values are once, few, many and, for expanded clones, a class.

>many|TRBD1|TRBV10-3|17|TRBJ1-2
CAISEVQGTGENYGYTF
TGTGCCATCAGTGAAGTACAGGGGACGGGAGAAAACTATGGCTACACCTTC
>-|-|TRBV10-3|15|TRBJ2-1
CAISEQAGSYNEQFF
TGTGCCATCAGTGAGCAAGCGGGCAGCTACAATGAGCAGTTCTTC
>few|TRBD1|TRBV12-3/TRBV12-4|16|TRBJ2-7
CASSLSLGTGVGEQYF
TGTGCCAGCAGTTTATCCCTCGGGACAGGGGTAGGCGAGCAGTACTTC
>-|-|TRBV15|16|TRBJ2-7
CATSREGKGNAYEQYF
TGTGCCACCAGCAGAGAAGGGAAAGGGAACGCCTACGAGCAGTACTTC
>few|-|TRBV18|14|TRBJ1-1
CASSPGTKITEAFF
TGTGCCAGCTCACCCGGGACAAAAATCACTGAAGCTTTCTTT
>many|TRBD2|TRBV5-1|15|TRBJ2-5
CASSSDGGGLQTQYF
TGCGCCAGCAGCTCCGATGGCGGGGGGTTGCAGACCCAGTACTTC
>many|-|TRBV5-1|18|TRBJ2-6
CASSATRDSSSGANVLTF
TGCGCCAGCAGCGCTACCCGGGACTCCTCATCTGGGGCCAACGTCCTGACTTTC
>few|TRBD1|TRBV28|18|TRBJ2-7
CASSSGQGPQGTRYEQYF
TGTGCCAGCAGCTCGGGACAGGGGCCGCAGGGGACTAGGTACGAGCAGTACTTC
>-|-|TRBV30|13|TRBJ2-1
CAWSTGSHNEQFF
TGTGCCTGGAGTACAGGTTCTCACAATGAGCAGTTCTTC
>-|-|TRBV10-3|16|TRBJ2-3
CAISETPGRGADTQYF
TGTGCCATCAGTGAGACGCCCGGGAGAGGAGCAGATACGCAGTATTTT
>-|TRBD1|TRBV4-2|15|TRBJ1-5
CASSQGGQPNQPQHF
TGTGCCAGCAGCCAAGGGGGACAGCCTAATCAGCCCCAGCATTTT
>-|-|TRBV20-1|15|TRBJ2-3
CSASSAVPSTDTQYF
TGCAGTGCTAGTTCGGCAGTTCCTAGCACAGATACGCAGTATTTT
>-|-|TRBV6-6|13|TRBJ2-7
CASSYSSENEQYF
TGTGCCAGCAGTTACTCGTCGGAGAACGAGCAGTACTTC
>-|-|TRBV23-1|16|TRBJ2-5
CASSQSDQGGQETQYF
TGCGCCAGCAGTCAATCGGATCAGGGAGGCCAAGAGACCCAGTACTTC
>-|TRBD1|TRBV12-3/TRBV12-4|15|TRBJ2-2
CASSIQGAGAGELFF
TGTGCCAGCAGTATACAGGGGGCAGGTGCCGGGGAGCTGTTTTTT
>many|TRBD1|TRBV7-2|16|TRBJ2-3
CASSPGQGRGTDTQYF
TGTGCCAGCAGCCCGGGACAGGGGAGAGGCACAGATACGCAGTATTTT
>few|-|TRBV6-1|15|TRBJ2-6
CASSRRFSGANVLTF
TGTGCCAGCAGCCGCCGGTTCTCTGGGGCCAACGTCCTGACTTTC
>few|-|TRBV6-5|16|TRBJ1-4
CASSYLKRPTNEKLFF
TGTGCCAGCAGTTACTTGAAGAGGCCAACTAATGAAAAACTGTTTTTT
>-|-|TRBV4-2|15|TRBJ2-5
CASSQGPQIQETQYF
TGTGCCAGCAGCCAAGGCCCCCAGATCCAAGAGACCCAGTACTTC